Below, 23 T cell receptor beta chains from the same sample are listed, as sequenced in a study of blood T cell repertoires in COVID-19. The table came from immunoSEQ multiplex PCR; TCRdb's copy has only in-frame clones and leaves some out. The table has about 270,000 clones, approximately 85% seen once. Material for sequencing was peripheral blood. The receptors derive from a woman aged 70-85 years with acute or convalescent COVID-19.

V gene TRBV24-1 combines with J gene TRBJ1-1; perhaps TRBD1 as D (5 bases). With 5 bases removed from V and 4 bases from J, the gap between germline ends came to 10 bases. This CDR3 has 13 amino acids. Germline CDR1 reads KGHDR; CDR2 reads SFDVKD. CDR3 bases: TGTGCCACCAGTGCCCAAAGGGGCACTGAAGCTTTCTTT. Translation: CATSAQRGTEAFF.

The chain is built from TRBV9 and TRBJ2-3; TRBD2 matches 13 bases. J lost 10 bases, V lost 8 bases, and 4 bases had no gene match. CDR3 length equals 12 residues. CDR1 and CDR2 from the germline V gene are SGDLS and YYNGEE. Here the CDR3 reads CARLAGGRPQYF. CDR3 nucleotide sequence: TGTGCCAGACTAGCGGGGGGGCGGCCGCAGTATTTT.

As to this clone: Other nucleotide sequences from this sample produce the same CDR3. J is TRBJ1-1 and V is TRBV5-4; no firm D call. This CDR3 has 14 residues. The V end lost 4 bases, the J end lost 0 bases, and 10 bases lay between the germline ends. Germline V gene sequence: CDR1 SGHNT, CDR2 YYREEE (reference sequence). The CDR3 DNA sequence: TGTGCCAGCAGCCTAGGGAGGGTGAACACTGAAGCTTTCTTT. Residues: CASSLGRVNTEAFF.

This clone was observed once. J is TRBJ2-3 and V is TRBV7-3, with D possibly being TRBD2 (6 bases). Trimming cost V 4 bases and J 4 bases, with 9 bases left between them. The CDR3 is 13 amino acids. Looked up from germline, CDR1 is SGHTA and CDR2 is FQGTGA. This CDR3 is CASSWKRADTQYF. The CDR3 DNA sequence: TGTGCCAGCAGCTGGAAGCGGGCAGATACGCAGTATTTT.

This chain links TRBV30 with TRBJ1-1; D not certain. This CDR3 region has 15 residues. Per germline, CDR1 GTSNPN and CDR2 SVGIG (reference sequence). Trimming took 3 bases from V and 5 from J, leaving 19 bases between them. The CDR3 loop reads CAWRRSGKRGTEAFF. CDR3 in DNA: TGTGCCTGGAGGCGTTCGGGAAAGCGGGGAACTGAAGCTTTCTTT.

This clone showed up just once. The chain links TRBV5-1 to TRBJ2-7; D might be TRBD1 (6 bases). The V end lost 0 bases, the J end lost 3 bases, and 10 bases lay between the germline ends. This CDR3 contains 14 residues. The germline V gene encodes CDR1 SGHRS and CDR2 YFSETQ. The CDR3 spells CASSLDVGGYEQYF. The CDR3 bases are TGCGCCAGCAGCTTGGATGTAGGGGGCTACGAGCAGTACTTC.

The rearrangement links TRBV5-4 to TRBJ2-1, with a possible D match to TRBD2 (10 bases). V gave up 5 bases and J gave up 8 bases, with 23 bases separating them. Per germline, CDR1 SGHNT and CDR2 YYREEE (reference sequence). This CDR3 is built from 16 residues. This chain's CDR3 is CASRLAGQGSKHEQFF. CDR3 bases: TGTGCCAGCAGACTAGCGGGACAGGGTTCCAAACATGAGCAGTTCTTC.

The sample holds one count of this clone. V is TRBV3-1 (or the pseudogene TRBV3-2) and J is TRBJ1-2; 8 bases are shared with TRBD1. Losses at the gene ends were 3 bases for V and 3 bases for J; bases not matched to a gene: 3. The length of the CDR3 is 14 residues. In germline, CDR1 is LGHDT, CDR2 YNNKEL (reference sequence). The DNA of the CDR3 is TGTGCCAGCAGCCACCTACAGGGGGACTATGGCTACACCTTC. Encoded protein: CASSHLQGDYGYTF.

This rearrangement joins TRBV6-5 to TRBJ1-3; D gene unclear. The V end lost 6 bases, the J end lost 2 bases, and 8 bases lay between the germline ends. The CDR3 sequence is 13 residues long. CDR1 and CDR2 from the germline V gene are MNHEY and SVGAGI. This CDR3 is CASRREPGNTIYF. The DNA for the CDR3 is TGTGCCAGCAGACGGGAGCCTGGAAACACCATATATTTT.

The rearrangement joins TRBV20-1 to TRBJ2-2; 8 bases match TRBD2. This CDR3 region has 14 residues. Germline CDR1 and CDR2: DFQATT and SNEGSKA (reference sequence). Trimming at V came to 3 bases and at J to 6 bases, leaving 6 bases not matched to a gene. This chain's CDR3 is CSASPGGQPGELFF. In DNA form, the CDR3 reads TGCAGTGCTAGTCCGGGGGGGCAGCCCGGGGAGCTGTTTTTT.

CDR3 DNA sequence: TGTGCCAGCAGCCTCCGACTAGCGGGGAAGGCAGATACGCAGTATTTT. Translated: CASSLRLAGKADTQYF. The rearrangement links TRBV21-1 to TRBJ2-3; the table's TRBD2 call for D was not verified on the DNA. TRBV21-1 constitutes a pseudogene. The CDR3 has 16 residues.

This clone was detected only a few times. The chain uses TRBV11-2 and TRBJ1-4; no definite D call. Germline V gives CDR1 SGHAT, CDR2 FQNNGV. Trimming shortened V by 2 bases and J by 3 bases, and 10 bases separated the two germline ends. This CDR3 region has 15 residues. The CDR3 region has the DNA TGTGCCAGCAGCTTAATGACACCCCCTAATGAAAAACTGTTTTTT. Encoded protein: CASSLMTPPNEKLFF.

This chain connects TRBV18 to TRBJ1-4, with a tentative D call TRBD1 (6 bases). Deletions cut 1 base from V and 8 bases from J, with 17 bases between. The CDR3 loop spans 16 amino acids. From germline, CDR1 is KGHSH and CDR2 LQKENI. CDR3 amino acids: CASSPLARGLGEKLFF. CDR3 DNA: TGTGCCAGCTCACCACTGGCGCGGGGGCTTGGCGAAAAACTGTTTTTT.

V and J are TRBV6-5 and TRBJ1-4, with D hard to call. This CDR3 contains 14 residues. CDR1 MNHEY and CDR2 SVGAGI come from the germline V gene. With 4 bases removed from V and 2 bases from J, the gap between germline ends came to 8 bases. The CDR3 here is CASSSGSTNEKLFF. DNA for the CDR3: TGTGCCAGCAGTTCCGGGAGCACTAATGAAAAACTGTTTTTT.

This clone came up once. This sequence joins TRBV28 and TRBJ2-5; 7 bases map to TRBD2. Germline values: CDR1 MDHEN, CDR2 SYDVKM. This CDR3 has 12 amino acids. The J segment lost 7 bases and the V segment lost 10 bases, leaving 9 bases of the junction unmatched. The CDR3 DNA follows: TGTGCCACCCGAGGGGCTAGCGGGACCCAGTACTTC. The encoded protein is CATRGASGTQYF.

V usage is TRBV3-1 (or the pseudogene TRBV3-2) and J usage is TRBJ1-2; TRBD1 matches 7 bases. The CDR3 has 14 amino acids. Per germline, CDR1 LGHDT and CDR2 YNNKEL (reference sequence). With 3 bases clipped from V and 5 bases from J, the junction kept 6 bases outside the gene matches. The CDR3 DNA reads as TGTGCCAGCAGCCAGTCCCAGGGGGGATATGGCTACACCTTC. It specifies CASSQSQGGYGYTF.

This clone appeared once. The chain has TRBV3-1 (or the pseudogene TRBV3-2) and TRBJ2-7; 7 bases are shared with TRBD1. The CDR3 has 14 residues. CDR1 and CDR2 from the germline V gene are LGHDT and YNNKEL (reference sequence). The trim removed 4 bases at V and 6 bases at J, leaving 9 bases unmatched. CDR3 protein: CASSPGDRQREQYF. CDR3 bases: TGTGCCAGCAGCCCAGGGGACAGACAGCGCGAGCAGTACTTC.

This chain uses TRBV18 with TRBJ2-1; tentative D call: TRBD1 (7 bases). V was pared by 6 bases and J by 7 bases, with 19 bases between. This CDR3 has 15 amino acids. The germline V gene encodes CDR1 KGHSH and CDR2 LQKENI. DNA of the CDR3: TGTGCCAGCTCGGGCCGGGAGACAGGGCAAAATGAGCAGTTCTTC. Protein sequence: CASSGRETGQNEQFF.

This clone was detected only once. V is TRBV24-1 and J is TRBJ1-2; 7 positions match TRBD1. Germline V gene sequence: CDR1 KGHDR, CDR2 SFDVKD. This CDR3 has 15 residues. V shed 5 bases, J shed 3 bases, and the junction held 8 bases outside the gene matches. For the CDR3, the DNA is TGTGCCACCAGTGGAAACCGACAGGGCGACTATGGCTACACCTTC. Protein sequence: CATSGNRQGDYGYTF.

The rearrangement uses TRBV29-1 and TRBJ1-1; tentatively, D is TRBD1 (6 bases). This CDR3 is built from 13 residues. Trimming removed 7 bases at V and 2 bases at J, with 14 bases between. Per the germline V gene, CDR1 is SQVTM and CDR2 is ANQGSEA. The CDR3 protein is CSGRTARNTEAFF. Here the CDR3 DNA reads TGCAGCGGACGGACAGCCCGAAACACTGAAGCTTTCTTT.

The genes are TRBV5-4 and TRBJ1-2; possible D gene TRBD1, 6 bases. The CDR3 runs to 16 residues. Germline lookup yields CDR1 SGHNT and CDR2 YYREEE (reference sequence). Trimming took 4 bases from V and 0 from J, leaving 16 bases between them. In DNA, the CDR3 is TGTGCCAGCAGCCCTAGTCAGGGGAGGGCTAACTATGGCTACACCTTC. This gives the protein CASSPSQGRANYGYTF.

J is TRBJ2-7 and V is TRBV6-2 or TRBV6-3; 11 bases map to TRBD2. The CDR3 consists of 18 residues. The junction had 11 bases not matched to a gene; V was cut back by 4 bases and J by 0 bases. The germline CDR1 and CDR2 sequences are MNHEY and SVGEGT. DNA for the CDR3: TGTGCCAGCAGTTCTACCGTGAAGGGGACTAGCGGCTCCTACGAGCAGTACTTC. Translation: CASSSTVKGTSGSYEQYF.

This rearrangement joins TRBV5-8 to TRBJ2-7; TRBD1 is a possible D gene (6 bases). Germline assignment: CDR1 SGHTS and CDR2 YDEGEE. V was clipped by 6 bases and J by 3 bases, with 22 bases between them. This CDR3 contains 16 residues. This chain's CDR3 is CASTPPWDTRIYEQYF. The CDR3 nucleotides read TGTGCCAGCACTCCCCCTTGGGACACTAGGATCTACGAGCAGTACTTC.